This TCR beta chain was recorded in a study of metastatic and nonmetastatic thyroid tumors. Study-wide context: A comparison of repertoires was made across blood and tumor or nodule tissue from malignant and benign thyroid patients.

Not a single patient had been given any form of treatment at any point before undergoing thyroid surgery. CDR3 length equals 22 residues. From germline, CDR1 is LNHNV and CDR2 YYDKDF (reference sequence). Trimming removed 0 bases from V and 0 bases from J; junction bases left unmatched: 18. Source study methods: Clinicopathological groups differed in CDR3, with these differences serving to build a distant-metastasis classifier for papillary thyroid cancer. TCRdb re-called the PCR reads through MiXCR. TCRdb's processing, not the authors', yielded these V and J calls. Here the sample spans about 40,000 clones, less than 15% being singletons. Findings of the study overall: TCR beta diversity was reportedly significantly higher in malignant thyroid tumors than benign nodules, in blood and tumor.

This clone was seen many times. What it binds is unknown. This rearrangement joins TRBV15 to TRBJ1-3, with TRBD1 identical over 9 bases. The sample taken for sequencing was blood. The TCR comes from a female donor with papillary thyroid cancer or a benign thyroid nodule (not recorded which). Some clones in this sample may be carry-over from other donors' samples. CDR3 loop: CATSRDLRTGVSPRVSGNTIYF. CDR3 sequence (DNA): TGTGCCACCAGCAGAGATCTTAGGACAGGGGTTTCCCCGAGGGTCTCTGGAAACACCATATATTTT.